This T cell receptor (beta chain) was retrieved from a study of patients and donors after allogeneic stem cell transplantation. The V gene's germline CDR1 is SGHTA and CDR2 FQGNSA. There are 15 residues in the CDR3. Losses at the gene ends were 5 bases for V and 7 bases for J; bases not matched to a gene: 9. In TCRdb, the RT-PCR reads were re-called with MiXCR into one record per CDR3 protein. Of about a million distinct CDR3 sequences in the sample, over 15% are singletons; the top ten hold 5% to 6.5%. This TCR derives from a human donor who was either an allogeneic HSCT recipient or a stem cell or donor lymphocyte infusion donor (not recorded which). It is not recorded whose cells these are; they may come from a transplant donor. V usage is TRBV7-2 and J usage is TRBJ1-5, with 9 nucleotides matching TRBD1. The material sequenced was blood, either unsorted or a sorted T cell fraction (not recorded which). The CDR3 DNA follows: TGTGCCAGCAGCCGAGGGGACAGGGTGGACCAGCCCCAGCATTTT. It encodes CASSRGDRVDQPQHF.